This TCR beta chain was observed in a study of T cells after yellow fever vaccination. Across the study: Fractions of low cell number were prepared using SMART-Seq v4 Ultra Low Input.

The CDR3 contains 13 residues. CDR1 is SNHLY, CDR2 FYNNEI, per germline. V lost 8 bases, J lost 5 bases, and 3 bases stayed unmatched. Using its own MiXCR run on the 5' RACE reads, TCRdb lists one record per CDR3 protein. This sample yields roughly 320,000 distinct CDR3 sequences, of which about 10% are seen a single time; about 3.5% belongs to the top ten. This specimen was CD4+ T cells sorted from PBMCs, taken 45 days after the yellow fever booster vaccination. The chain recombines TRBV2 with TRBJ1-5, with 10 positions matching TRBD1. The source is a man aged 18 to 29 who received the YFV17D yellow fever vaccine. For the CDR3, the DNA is TGTGCCAGCGGACAGGGGGTACATCAGCCCCAGCATTTT. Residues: CASGQGVHQPQHF.